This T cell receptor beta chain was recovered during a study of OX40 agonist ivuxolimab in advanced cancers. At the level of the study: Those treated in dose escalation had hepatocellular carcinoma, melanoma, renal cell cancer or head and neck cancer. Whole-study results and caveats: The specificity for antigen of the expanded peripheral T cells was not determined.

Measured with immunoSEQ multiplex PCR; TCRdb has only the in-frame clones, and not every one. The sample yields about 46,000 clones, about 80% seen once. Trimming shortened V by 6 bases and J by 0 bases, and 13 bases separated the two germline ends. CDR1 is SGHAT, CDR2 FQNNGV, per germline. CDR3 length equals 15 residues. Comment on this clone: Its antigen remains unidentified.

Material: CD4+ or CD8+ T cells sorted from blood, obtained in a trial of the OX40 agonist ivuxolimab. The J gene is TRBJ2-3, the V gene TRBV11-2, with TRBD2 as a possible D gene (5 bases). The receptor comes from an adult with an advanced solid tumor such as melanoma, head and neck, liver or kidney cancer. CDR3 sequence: CASSPLGDSTDTQYF. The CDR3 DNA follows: TGTGCCAGCAGTCCTCTCGGGGATAGCACAGATACGCAGTATTTT.